The clone carrying this T cell receptor (beta chain) was picked up a small number of times. Antigen unknown. These data belong to a study of blood T cells in healthy people across ages. Whole-study results and caveats: CMV status of donors was not determined, possibly confounding expanded clonotype changes.

Alongside a J-beta primer mix, a sample-barcoded 5' primer served in a second PCR lasting roughly 7 to 11 cycles. Each CDR3 protein gets one entry after TCRdb re-called the 5' RACE reads with MiXCR. Here the sample spans more than 500,000 distinct CDR3 sequences, around a quarter being singletons. These data were also reused for a study on T cells of mothers and their children.

The receptor comes from a boy younger than 10 in good health. Sequencing was done on a sample of blood.

As DNA, the CDR3 is TGCGCCAGCAGCGGGACTCTGGGGATCGAAGAGACCCAGTACTTC. This gives the protein CASSGTLGIEETQYF. The rearrangement uses TRBV5-1 and TRBJ2-5; D is perhaps TRBD2 (6 bases). Germline values: CDR1 SGHRS, CDR2 YFSETQ. The CDR3 covers 15 residues. V was shortened by 4 bases and J by 3 bases, with 16 bases between the two germline ends.